This T cell receptor beta chain was sequenced during a study of Graves' ophthalmopathy and Graves' hyperthyroidism. This clonotype was seen ten or more times. Antigen: not known. As the template, RNA transcripts were used to amplify TCR beta CDR3 regions. First-round RT-PCR relied on HTBI primers, and a second-round multiplex PCR came next. Each CDR3 protein is one row after TCRdb ran MiXCR on the multiplex PCR reads. This table has a few hundred thousand distinct CDR3 sequences, roughly 39% appearing once. The CDR3 is made up of 14 amino acids. Germline CDR1 SGHNT, CDR2 YYREEE (reference sequence). V shed 1 base and J shed 5 bases, with 12 bases lying between them. Study-level findings and limits: A majority of expanded thyroid clonotypes exceeding 0.001 frequency were likewise present in blood.

The chain combines TRBV5-4 with TRBJ1-1; D possibly corresponds to TRBD1 (5 bases). Sequences were obtained from peripheral blood or thyroid tissue (not recorded which). This sequence originates from an adult man with Graves' hyperthyroidism. In nucleotides, the CDR3 is TGTGCCAGCAGCTTGTTCCAGGGTGGTACTGAAGCTTTCTTT. Its protein is CASSLFQGGTEAFF.